The 27 T cell receptor beta chains in this list originate from one sample, sequenced in a study of Graves' ophthalmopathy and Graves' hyperthyroidism. TCR beta CDR3 amplification used RNA transcripts. Amplification began with first-round RT-PCR using HTBI primers, then second-round multiplex PCR was performed. From the multiplex PCR reads, TCRdb called clonotypes with MiXCR, one entry per CDR3 protein. In the table there are about 1.2 million distinct CDR3 sequences, about 40% of which are singletons. The specimen was peripheral blood or thyroid tissue (not recorded which). The receptors were sampled from an adult man with Graves' hyperthyroidism.

The rearrangement uses TRBV20-1 and TRBJ1-5; TRBD1 might be the D (5 bases). From germline, CDR1 is DFQATT and CDR2 SNEGSKA (reference sequence). Trimming took 3 bases from V and 4 from J, leaving 13 bases between them. The CDR3 extends over 14 amino acids. The CDR3 nucleotides are TGCAGTGCTAGGGGGGGGGTAATTAATCAGCCCCAGCATTTT. This gives the protein CSARGGVINQPQHF.

V is TRBV2 and J is TRBJ1-2, with 7 bases that match TRBD1. Germline values: CDR1 SNHLY, CDR2 FYNNEI. Unmatched junction bases numbered 5, after V lost 6 bases and J lost 4 bases. The CDR3 sequence is 13 residues long. CDR3 DNA sequence: TGTGCCAGCAGAACCCGGGACAGCTATGGCTACACCTTC. It specifies CASRTRDSYGYTF.

This clonotype was detected ten times or more. This chain uses TRBV7-8 with TRBJ1-1, with no clear D. The germline V and J ends were trimmed by 3 bases and 4 bases, with 6 bases remaining between them. CDR3 length equals 12 residues. Germline V gene lookup returns CDR1 SGHVS and CDR2 FQNEAQ. CDR3 residues: CASSFMGTEAFF. The CDR3 bases are TGTGCCAGCAGCTTTATGGGCACTGAAGCTTTCTTT.

Of note for this clonotype: At one boundary the junction diverges from the germline segment, which might be a read error. V usage is TRBV10-3 and J usage is TRBJ1-2; D is undetermined. This CDR3 contains 13 residues. The germline gives CDR1 ENHRY, CDR2 SYGVKD. For the CDR3, the DNA is TGTGCCAGCAGTGTAACGGTGAACTATGGCTACACCTTC. Its translation: CASSVTVNYGYTF.

In this sample, this clonotype turned up a few times. This sequence joins TRBV12-3 or TRBV12-4 and TRBJ2-6; tentative D call: TRBD1 (6 bases). CDR3 length: 15 residues. V lost 8 bases and J 6 bases, leaving 17 bases between the germline ends. This CDR3 reads CASSWAGAKANVLTF. In nucleotides, the CDR3 is TGTGCCAGCTCCTGGGCAGGGGCCAAGGCCAACGTCCTGACTTTC.

The chain employs TRBV15 and TRBJ2-2, with D possibly being TRBD2 (5 bases). The CDR3 is 14 residues long. Per germline, CDR1 LNHNV and CDR2 YYDKDF (reference sequence). V was pared by 2 bases and J by 4 bases, with 8 bases between. The CDR3 reads CATSRNAGTGELFF. The CDR3 coding sequence is TGTGCCACCAGCAGAAACGCGGGCACCGGGGAGCTGTTTTTT.

Of note for this clonotype: With a much larger clone just one base away, this may be a read error. CDR3 sequence reads: CASSSGKGSYEALF. CDR3 nucleotide sequence: TGTGCCAGCAGCTCTGGCAAGGGGAGCTACGAAGCTCTCTTT. The gene calls are TRBV7-8 and TRBJ1-1; possibly TRBD1 for D (5 bases). The CDR3 is 14 residues long. The germline gives CDR1 SGHVS, CDR2 FQNEAQ.

This clonotype was seen only a few times. J is TRBJ1-2 and V is TRBV10-3, with a weak D call TRBD1 (6 bases). V was trimmed by 7 bases and J by 3 bases, leaving 15 bases between them. This CDR3 spans 14 amino acids. Germline V gives CDR1 ENHRY, CDR2 SYGVKD. Written as DNA, the CDR3 is TGTGCCATCACCGCAGGGGTTTCGGACTATGGCTACACCTTC. It codes for CAITAGVSDYGYTF.

This clonotype was seen at least ten times. The J gene is TRBJ1-3, the V gene TRBV15; D unresolved. Between the trimmed V and J ends, which lost 0 bases and 3 bases, there was a span of 12 bases. The CDR3 covers 16 residues. Germline loops: CDR1 LNHNV, CDR2 YYDKDF (reference sequence). The CDR3 DNA sequence: TGTGCCACCAGCAGAGATTCGGCAGGACTTGGAAACACCATATATTTT. Translation gives CATSRDSAGLGNTIYF.

In this sample, this clonotype turned up many times. J is TRBJ2-7 and V is TRBV7-9; 9 nucleotides line up with TRBD1. The CDR3 runs to 13 residues. V was clipped by 10 bases and J by 0 bases; unmatched bases: 4. CDR1 is SEHNR and CDR2 is FQNEAQ in the germline V gene (reference sequence). CDR3 sequence reads: CAIGTGTSYEQYF. The DNA for the CDR3 is TGTGCCATAGGGACAGGGACCTCCTACGAGCAGTACTTC.

The gene calls are TRBV10-3 and TRBJ2-7; maybe TRBD1 (6 bases). The V gene's germline CDR1 is ENHRY and CDR2 SYGVKD. Between the trimmed V and J ends, which lost 10 bases and 3 bases, there was a span of 16 bases. This CDR3 is built from 13 residues. CDR3 DNA sequence: TGTGCCACCTGGGCGGCAGGGGTCTACGAGCAGTACTTC. It encodes CATWAAGVYEQYF.

As for this clonotype: Because it lacks the conserved phenylalanine or tryptophan at the end, this CDR3 is likely a read error. Because the CDR3's place on the DNA is in doubt, the DNA is left out and the CDR3 is given as listed by TCRdb. The genes are TRBV7-6 and TRBJ2-7; TRBD2 is the table's D call, not checked against the DNA. Germline V CDR1 and CDR2: SGHVS, FNYEAQ. From its first to its last residue, the CDR3 has 8 amino acids. The CDR3 loop reads CASSQGLA.

A few counts support this clonotype. One base away lies a much larger clone, so this may be a sequencing read error. The chain couples TRBV6-5 to TRBJ1-5; 7 bases map to TRBD1. The trim removed 6 bases at V and 3 bases at J, leaving 5 bases unmatched. This CDR3 region has 14 residues. Germline assignment: CDR1 MNHEY and CDR2 SVGAGI. The CDR3 spells CASSVGQNNQPQHF. The CDR3 DNA reads as TGTGCCAGCAGCGTGGGACAGAACAATCAGCCCCAGCATTTT.

This clonotype was recorded at least ten times. This rearrangement joins TRBV29-1 to TRBJ1-1, with D possibly matching TRBD1 (5 bases). This CDR3 is built from 12 residues. Germline V gene sequence: CDR1 SQVTM, CDR2 ANQGSEA. Trimming took 8 bases from V and 4 from J, leaving 14 bases between them. The DNA for the CDR3 is TGCAGCTTGGTGGGGGGAGGCACTGAAGCTTTCTTT. It encodes CSLVGGGTEAFF.

The gene calls are TRBV12-3 or TRBV12-4 and TRBJ2-7; D not certain. Deletions cut 4 bases from V and 3 bases from J, with 16 bases between. The CDR3 is made up of 15 amino acids. The CDR3: CASSSVGIGYYEQYF. CDR3 nucleotides: TGTGCCAGCAGTTCAGTCGGTATAGGGTACTACGAGCAGTACTTC.

The gene calls are TRBV29-1 and TRBJ1-5; D may be TRBD1 (6 bases). The V end lost 4 bases, the J end lost 3 bases, and 16 bases lay between the germline ends. The CDR3 totals 15 residues. Germline assignment: CDR1 SQVTM and CDR2 ANQGSEA. DNA for the CDR3: TGCAGCGTTGTTGTAGTAGGGGACACCAATCAGCCCCAGCATTTT. Translation gives CSVVVVGDTNQPQHF.

V is TRBV29-1 and J is TRBJ1-2, with D possibly matching TRBD1 (5 bases). Germline loops: CDR1 SQVTM, CDR2 ANQGSEA. The CDR3 totals 11 residues. Deletions cut 7 bases from V and 6 bases from J, with 12 bases between. CDR3 nucleotide sequence: TGCAGCGCCCAGCTGACAGATGGCTACACCTTC. This sequence encodes CSAQLTDGYTF.

This clonotype has at least ten counts. The chain employs TRBV12-5 and TRBJ2-2, with D hard to call. Germline V CDR1 and CDR2: LGHNT, FRNRAP. The V gene lost 8 bases and the J gene lost 3 bases, with 7 bases spanning the gap. CDR3 length: 12 residues. CDR3 DNA: TGTGCTAGTCGGGCTTACACCGGGGAGCTGTTTTTT. Translation: CASRAYTGELFF.

The rearrangement joins TRBV29-1 to TRBJ1-1; D possibly corresponds to TRBD1 (5 bases). V was shortened by 5 bases and J by 12 bases, with 22 bases between the two germline ends. There are 13 residues in the CDR3. The germline V gene encodes CDR1 SQVTM and CDR2 ANQGSEA. The CDR3 DNA follows: TGCAGCGTTACCTCCGTAGGGGATATCGAAACTTTCTTT. Translated, it gives CSVTSVGDIETFF.

This chain uses TRBV20-1 with TRBJ2-5, with TRBD1 matching over 12 bases. CDR1 DFQATT and CDR2 SNEGSKA come from the germline V gene (reference sequence). V lost 4 bases and J lost 5; bases outside the gene matches: 17. The CDR3 consists of 18 residues. CDR3 nucleotide sequence: TGCAGTGCTAAACAGATTCCGGGACAGGGGGCGCGAGGGGAGACCCAGTACTTC. Translation gives CSAKQIPGQGARGETQYF.

J is TRBJ2-2 and V is TRBV7-2; maybe TRBD1 (5 bases). The CDR3 extends over 15 amino acids. V was trimmed by 5 bases and J by 4 bases, leaving 14 bases between them. Per germline, CDR1 SGHTA and CDR2 FQGNSA. The chain's CDR3 is CASSSPGSRTGELFF. The DNA for the CDR3 is TGTGCCAGCAGCAGCCCAGGGTCCCGCACCGGGGAGCTGTTTTTT.

This clonotype appeared a few times. V gene TRBV24-1 combines with J gene TRBJ2-5; D unresolved. The length of the CDR3 is 14 residues. The germline CDR1 and CDR2 sequences are KGHDR and SFDVKD. Trimming removed 3 bases from V and 4 bases from J, with 11 bases in between. DNA of the CDR3: TGTGCCACCAGTGATAACGGACGGCGAGAGACCCAGTACTTC. Its translation is CATSDNGRRETQYF.

This clonotype was picked up a small number of times. The V gene is TRBV5-4, the J gene TRBJ2-2, with D maybe TRBD1 (7 bases). Trimming shortened V by 5 bases and J by 4 bases, and 12 bases separated the two germline ends. This CDR3 is 14 amino acids long. Looked up from germline, CDR1 is SGHNT and CDR2 is YYREEE (reference sequence). CDR3 residues: CASSAGQPTGELFF. The CDR3 nucleotides read TGTGCCAGCAGTGCGGGACAGCCCACCGGGGAGCTGTTTTTT.

As for this clonotype: Given the absence of the conserved phenylalanine or tryptophan at the CDR3 end, a read error is likely. The DNA is left out, because the CDR3 cannot be placed on it with certainty; the CDR3 is given as TCRdb lists it. The rearrangement uses TRBV29-1 and TRBJ2-5; the D call TRBD2 from the table was never checked on the DNA. Germline loops: CDR1 SQVTM, CDR2 ANQGSEA. The CDR3 length equals 13 residues, ends included. The CDR3 sequence: CSVDDREGYTFGS.

A few counts support this clonotype. The chain uses TRBV11-2 and TRBJ2-2; the D is unclear. The CDR3 runs 16 residues. Trimming took 5 bases from V and 7 from J, leaving 20 bases between them. Germline V gives CDR1 SGHAT, CDR2 FQNNGV. CDR3 nucleotides: TGTGCCAGCAGCCCAGAAGCCGGGCCCGTTGGCGGGGAGCTGTTTTTT. Translation: CASSPEAGPVGGELFF. Drawing the rest from reference TRBV11-2 and TRBJ2-2, the complete variable domain is EAGVAQSPRYKIIEKRQSVAFWCNPISGHATLYWYQQILGQGPKLLIQFQNNGVVDDSQLPKDRFSAERLKGVDSTLKIQPAKLEDSAVYLCASSPEAGPVGGELFFGEGSRLTVL.

There are many counts of this clonotype. The genes are TRBV20-1 and TRBJ2-7; D perhaps matches TRBD1 (6 bases). Germline CDR1 is DFQATT and CDR2 is SNEGSKA (reference sequence). The CDR3 runs to 14 residues. Trimming left V 6 bases short and J 1 base short, with 16 bases between. CDR3: CSAGNRDSSYEQYF. CDR3 DNA sequence: TGCAGTGCGGGCAACAGGGATTCGTCCTACGAGCAGTACTTC.

This clonotype was counted many times. The CDR3 nucleotides read TGTGCCAGCAGCGCAGGGACAGACACTGAAGCTTTCTTT. This sequence encodes CASSAGTDTEAFF. The chain uses TRBV9 and TRBJ1-1; 7 bases agree with TRBD1. V gave up 3 bases and J gave up 3 bases; unmatched junction bases: 2. The length of the CDR3 is 13 residues. Germline V gene data show CDR1 as SGDLS and CDR2 as YYNGEE. Variable domain in full (rest from reference TRBV9 and TRBJ1-1): DSGVTQTPKHLITATGQRVTLRCSPRSGDLSVYWYQQSLDQGLQFLIQYYNGEERAKGNILERFSAQQFPDLHSELNLSSLELGDSALYFCASSAGTDTEAFFGQGTRLTVV.